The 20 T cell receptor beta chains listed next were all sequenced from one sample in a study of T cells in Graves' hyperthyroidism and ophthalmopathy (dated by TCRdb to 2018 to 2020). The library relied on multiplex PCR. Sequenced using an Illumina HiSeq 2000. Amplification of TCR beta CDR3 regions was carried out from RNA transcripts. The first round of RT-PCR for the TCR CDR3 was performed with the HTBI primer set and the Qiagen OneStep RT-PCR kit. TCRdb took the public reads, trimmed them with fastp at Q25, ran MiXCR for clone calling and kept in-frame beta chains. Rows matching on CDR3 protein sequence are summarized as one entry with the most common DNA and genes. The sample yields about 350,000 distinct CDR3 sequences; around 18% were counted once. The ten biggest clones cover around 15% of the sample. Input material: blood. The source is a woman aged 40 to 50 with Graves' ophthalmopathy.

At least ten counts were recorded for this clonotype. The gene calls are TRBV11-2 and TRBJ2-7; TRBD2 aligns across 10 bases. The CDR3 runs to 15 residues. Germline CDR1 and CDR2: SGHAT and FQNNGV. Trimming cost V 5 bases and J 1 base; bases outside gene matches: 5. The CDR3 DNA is TGTGCCAGCAGCGCACCGGGACTAGCGTCCTACGAGCAGTACTTC. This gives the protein CASSAPGLASYEQYF.

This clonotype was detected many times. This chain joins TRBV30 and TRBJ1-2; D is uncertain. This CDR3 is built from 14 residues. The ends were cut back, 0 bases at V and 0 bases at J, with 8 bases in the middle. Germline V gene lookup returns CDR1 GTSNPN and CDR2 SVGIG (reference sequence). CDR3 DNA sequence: TGTGCCTGGAGTGTAGCGACATCTAACTATGGCTACACCTTC. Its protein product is CAWSVATSNYGYTF.

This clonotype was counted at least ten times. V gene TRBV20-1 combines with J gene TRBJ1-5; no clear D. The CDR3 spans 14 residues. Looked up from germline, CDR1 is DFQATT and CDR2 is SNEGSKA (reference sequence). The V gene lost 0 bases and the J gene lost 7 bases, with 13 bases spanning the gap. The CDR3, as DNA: TGCAGTGCTAGAGAGAGGTCTCCAAGCCAGCCCCAGCATTTT. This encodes CSARERSPSQPQHF.

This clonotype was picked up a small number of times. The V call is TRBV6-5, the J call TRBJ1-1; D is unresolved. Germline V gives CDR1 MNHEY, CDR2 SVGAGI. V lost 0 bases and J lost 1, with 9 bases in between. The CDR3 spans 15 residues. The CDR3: CASSYSRRTNTEAFF. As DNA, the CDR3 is TGTGCCAGCAGTTACTCGAGACGGACGAACACTGAAGCTTTCTTT.

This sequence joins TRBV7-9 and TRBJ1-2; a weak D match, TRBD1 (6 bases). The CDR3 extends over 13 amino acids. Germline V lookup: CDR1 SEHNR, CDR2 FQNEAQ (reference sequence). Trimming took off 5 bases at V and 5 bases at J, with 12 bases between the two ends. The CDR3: CASSPLDSYGYTF. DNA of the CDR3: TGTGCCAGCAGCCCTTTGGACAGTTATGGCTACACCTTC.

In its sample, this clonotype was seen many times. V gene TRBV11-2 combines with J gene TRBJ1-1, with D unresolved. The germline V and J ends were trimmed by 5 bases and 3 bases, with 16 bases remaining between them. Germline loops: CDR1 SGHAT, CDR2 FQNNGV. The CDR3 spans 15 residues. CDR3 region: CASSPDGELYTEAFF. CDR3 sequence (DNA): TGTGCCAGCAGCCCCGATGGGGAATTGTACACTGAAGCTTTCTTT.

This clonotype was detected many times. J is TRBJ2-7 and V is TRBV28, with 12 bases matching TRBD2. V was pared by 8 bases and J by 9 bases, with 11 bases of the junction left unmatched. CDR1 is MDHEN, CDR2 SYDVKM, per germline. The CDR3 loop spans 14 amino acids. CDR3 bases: TGTGCCAGCTCCCCGACTAGCGGGAGTTTGCCGCAGTACTTC. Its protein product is CASSPTSGSLPQYF.

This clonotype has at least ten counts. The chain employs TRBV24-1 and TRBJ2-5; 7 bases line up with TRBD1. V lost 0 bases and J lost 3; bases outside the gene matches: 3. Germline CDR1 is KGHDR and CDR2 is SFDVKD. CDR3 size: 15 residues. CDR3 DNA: TGTGCCACCAGTGATTTGTCGACAGGGAAAGAGACCCAGTACTTC. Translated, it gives CATSDLSTGKETQYF.

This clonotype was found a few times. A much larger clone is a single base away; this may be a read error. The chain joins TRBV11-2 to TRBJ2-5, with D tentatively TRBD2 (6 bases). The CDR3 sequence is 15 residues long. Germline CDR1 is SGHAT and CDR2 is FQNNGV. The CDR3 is CVSSLGTASVGTQYF. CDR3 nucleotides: TGTGTCAGCAGCTTAGGGACTGCTTCGGTTGGGACCCAGTACTTC. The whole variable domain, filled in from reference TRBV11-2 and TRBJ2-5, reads EAGVAQSPRYKIIEKRQSVAFWCNPISGHATLYWYQQILGQGPKLLIQFQNNGVVDDSQLPKDRFSAERLKGVDSTLKIQPAKLEDSAVYLCVSSLGTASVGTQYFGPGTRLLVL.

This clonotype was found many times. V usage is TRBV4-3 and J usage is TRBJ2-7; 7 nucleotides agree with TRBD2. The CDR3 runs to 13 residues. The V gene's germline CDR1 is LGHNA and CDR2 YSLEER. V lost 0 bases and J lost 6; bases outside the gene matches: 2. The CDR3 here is CASSQDSGGEQYF. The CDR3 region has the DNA TGCGCCAGCAGCCAAGATTCGGGGGGCGAGCAGTACTTC.

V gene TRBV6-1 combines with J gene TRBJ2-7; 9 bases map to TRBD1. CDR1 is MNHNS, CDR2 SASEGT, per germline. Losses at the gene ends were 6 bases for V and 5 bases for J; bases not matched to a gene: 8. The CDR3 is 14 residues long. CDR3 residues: CASSRDRELHEQYF. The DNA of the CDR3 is TGTGCCAGCAGCCGGGACAGGGAATTGCACGAGCAGTACTTC.

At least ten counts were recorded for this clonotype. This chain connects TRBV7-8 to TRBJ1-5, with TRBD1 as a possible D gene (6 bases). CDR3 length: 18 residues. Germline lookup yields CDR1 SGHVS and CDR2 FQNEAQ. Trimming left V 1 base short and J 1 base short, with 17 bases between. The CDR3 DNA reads TGTGCCAGCAGCTTAGGGGCAGGGGTAAACCCGAGCAATCAGCCCCAGCATTTT. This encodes CASSLGAGVNPSNQPQHF.

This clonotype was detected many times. This chain's CDR3 is CASGPGHLTRQETQYF. As DNA, the CDR3 is TGTGCTAGTGGCCCGGGACACCTCACCCGCCAAGAGACCCAGTACTTC. This rearrangement joins TRBV12-5 to TRBJ2-5, with D possibly TRBD1 on 6 matching bases. Trimming stripped 6 bases from V and 1 base from J, with 18 bases between. The length of the CDR3 is 16 residues. The germline CDR1 and CDR2 sequences are LGHNT and FRNRAP.

CDR3 region: CASSPGPVLAGGRETQYF. Written as DNA, the CDR3 is TGTGCCAGCAGCCCCGGGCCAGTTCTAGCGGGAGGGCGCGAGACCCAGTACTTC. The chain joins TRBV7-3 to TRBJ2-5, with 12 nucleotides matching TRBD2. CDR1 and CDR2 from the germline V gene are SGHTA and FQGTGA. CDR3 size: 18 residues. J lost 5 bases, V lost 5 bases, and 15 bases had no gene match.

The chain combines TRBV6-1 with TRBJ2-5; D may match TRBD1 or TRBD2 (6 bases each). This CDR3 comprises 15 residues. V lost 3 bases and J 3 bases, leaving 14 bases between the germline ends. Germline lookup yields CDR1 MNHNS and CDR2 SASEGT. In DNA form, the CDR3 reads TGTGCCAGCAGTGACCCCGGAGGGGGAAAAGAGACCCAGTACTTC. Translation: CASSDPGGGKETQYF.

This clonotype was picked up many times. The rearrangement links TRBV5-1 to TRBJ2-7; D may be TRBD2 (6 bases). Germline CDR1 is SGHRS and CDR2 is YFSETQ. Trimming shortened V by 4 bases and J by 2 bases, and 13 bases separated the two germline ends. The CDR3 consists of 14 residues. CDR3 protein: CASSHKTSTYEQYF. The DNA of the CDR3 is TGCGCCAGCAGCCATAAGACTAGTACCTACGAGCAGTACTTC.

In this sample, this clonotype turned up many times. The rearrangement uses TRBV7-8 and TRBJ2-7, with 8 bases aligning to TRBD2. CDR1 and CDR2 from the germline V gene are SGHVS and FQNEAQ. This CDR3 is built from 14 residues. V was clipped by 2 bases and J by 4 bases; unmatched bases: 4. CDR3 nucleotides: TGTGCCAGCAGCTTACCTAGCGGGCCTTACGAGCAGTACTTC. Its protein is CASSLPSGPYEQYF.

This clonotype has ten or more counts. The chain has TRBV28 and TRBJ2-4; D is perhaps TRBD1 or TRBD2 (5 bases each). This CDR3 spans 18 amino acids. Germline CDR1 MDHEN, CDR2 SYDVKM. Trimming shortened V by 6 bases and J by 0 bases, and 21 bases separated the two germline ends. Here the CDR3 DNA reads TGTGCCAGCAGGCCACCAAGGCTTGAGGGGTTAGCCAAAAACATTCAGTACTTC. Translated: CASRPPRLEGLAKNIQYF.

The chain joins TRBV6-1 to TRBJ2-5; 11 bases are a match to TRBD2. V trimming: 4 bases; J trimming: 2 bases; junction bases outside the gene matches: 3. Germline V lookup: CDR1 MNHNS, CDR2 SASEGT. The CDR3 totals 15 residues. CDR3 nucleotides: TGTGCCAGCAGTGCGACTAGCGGGGCACAAGAGACCCAGTACTTC. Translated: CASSATSGAQETQYF.

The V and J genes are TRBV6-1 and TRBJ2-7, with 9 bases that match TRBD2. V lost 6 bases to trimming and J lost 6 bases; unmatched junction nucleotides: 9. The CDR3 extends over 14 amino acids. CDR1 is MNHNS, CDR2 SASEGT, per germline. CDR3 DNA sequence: TGTGCCAGCAGGGGAGCGGGAGGAGGGGGCGAGCAGTACTTC. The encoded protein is CASRGAGGGGEQYF.